This T cell receptor (beta chain) was documented in a study of blood T cell repertoires in COVID-19. The CDR3 contains 16 residues. V lost 5 bases and J lost 6; bases outside the gene matches: 11. CDR1 KGHSH and CDR2 LQKENI come from the germline V gene. Clones were read by immunoSEQ multiplex PCR, and TCRdb kept only the in-frame ones, dropping some. The sample includes some 100,000 clones, about nine tenths seen only once; the top ten take 7% to 9%. Sample: peripheral blood. The TCR comes from a human donor in a cohort sampled during active COVID-19. The J gene is TRBJ2-1, the V gene TRBV18, with 9 bases that match TRBD1. CDR3 sequence: CASSSDRTGEGNEQFF. CDR3 nucleotides: TGTGCCAGCTCATCGGATCGGACAGGGGAAGGCAATGAGCAGTTCTTC.